This TCR beta chain was sequenced in a study of post-analysis software for immune sequencing data (dated by TCRdb to about 2015). With regard to the full study: The recorded disease courses included relapsing-remitting, secondary progressive and progressive-relapsing multiple sclerosis, and some patients had no subtype annotation. Patient repertoires were compared against roughly 10 previously published healthy control repertoires from donors aged 6 to 25 years. A subset of samples was prepared in parallel using single-end sample barcoding, then pooled and co-amplified after Illumina adapter ligation. The study at large found these results: Significantly higher frequencies in patients than in controls were found for roughly 5 TRBV segments, including TRBV5-6, TRBV5-1 and TRBV20-1. Direct clustering with F measure showed strong co-clustering of samples prepared in the same batch, prompting a batch-effect correction. Compared with controls, multiple sclerosis patients had significantly lower normalized Chao1 diversity, a finding suggesting substantial peripheral T-cell clonal expansion. The control group was slightly older than the multiple sclerosis patient group.

Relative to germline, V is missing 2 bases and J is missing 0 bases, with 6 bases of the junction outside any gene match. The CDR3 contains 15 residues, cysteine and phenylalanine counted. The entry retains the CDR3 DNA only, 45 bases that are in frame from base 1. Via the germline V gene (reference sequence), CDR1 is DFQATT and CDR2 SNEGSKA. TCR beta repertoires were profiled from peripheral blood of 13 young patients with multiple sclerosis to demonstrate the VDJtools post-analysis software. The multiple sclerosis patients were children and adolescents ranging in age from 6 to 15 years. This clonotype was detected only a few times. Its cognate antigen has yet to be identified. Per-base quality was not reported, and no clone a single base away is much larger than it. Library preparation was by PCR. Sequencing was performed on an Illumina HiSeq 2500. To reduce PCR and sequencing biases, unique molecular identifiers were built into the TCR beta cDNA libraries. Per 1 to 10 million input T cells, approximately 500,000 cDNA molecules were obtained, such that each molecule approximated one T cell. The same protocol used for the earlier healthy control dataset was applied to prepare and sequence the patient libraries. Samples belonging to the same batch were prepared together, multiplexed and sequenced on a shared HiSeq lane. The study's own analysis went as follows. Raw barcoded reads were processed with MIGEC, discarding single-read molecular identifier groups before consensus assembly and CDR3 extraction. Clonotype tables were post-analysed with VDJtools, and diversity was normalized by down-sampling all datasets to the smallest sample size. To correct batch-related cross-sample contamination, repertoire overlap clustering matched CDR3 amino acid sequences but not nucleotide sequences. In-frame beta chains were kept once TCRdb had trimmed the public reads at Q25 with fastp and called clones with MiXCR. Each CDR3 protein appears once, grouped with its most common genes and DNA. TCRdb's processing, not the authors', yielded these V and J calls. A total of about 680,000 distinct CDR3 sequences appear in this sample, 59% of them only once. The ten largest clones add up to about 11% of the sample.

The TCR comes from a girl between 2 and 10 years old with multiple sclerosis. Sequencing was performed on blood. The sequence joins TRBV20-1 to TRBJ2-7, with 8 bases in between that match TRBD2. Here the CDR3 is given as CSARPTSGLSYEQYF. The DNA sequence is as follows: TGCAGTGCTAGACCCACTAGCGGACTCTCCTACGAGCAGTACTTC.